The text below deals with one T cell receptor (beta chain). This specimen belongs to a study of blood T cell repertoires in COVID-19. This CDR3 spans 15 amino acids. Germline V lookup: CDR1 SGHRS, CDR2 YFSETQ. The V end was cut by 1 base, the J end by 3 bases, with 14 bases between. Data came from immunoSEQ multiplex PCR; TCRdb stores just in-frame clones and leaves some out. The sample contains roughly 70,000 clones, 80% to 90% of which appear only once. Sequencing was done on a sample of peripheral blood. The rearrangement joins TRBV5-1 to TRBJ2-7, with D tentatively TRBD1 (6 bases). The TCR was taken from a woman in her forties or fifties with active COVID-19. CDR3 amino acids: CASSLTWDTGYEQYF. DNA of the CDR3: TGCGCCAGCAGCTTGACGTGGGACACAGGCTACGAGCAGTACTTC.